This T cell receptor (beta chain) was recovered during a study of radiotherapy plus CTLA-4 blockade in lung cancer. Overall study context: 15% to 20% of patients responded objectively, and roughly 30% achieved disease control.

Notes on this clone: Its antigen is as yet unknown.

The study, taken as a whole, reports: Early clone dynamics of blood T cells, plus interferon-beta, reportedly predicted response best.

Clones were read by immunoSEQ multiplex PCR, and TCRdb kept only the in-frame ones, dropping some. The sample holds 56,000 or so clones, less than 85% seen once. Germline values: CDR1 GTSNPN, CDR2 SVGIG (reference sequence). Trimming left V 5 bases short and J 2 bases short, with 18 bases between. The CDR3 contains 15 residues. The sample in question was peripheral blood, obtained from a patient treated with radiotherapy plus ipilimumab. This TCR was recovered from a human donor with non-small cell lung cancer who had a complete response to radiotherapy plus ipilimumab. The J gene is TRBJ2-5, the V gene TRBV30, with D perhaps matching TRBD1 (5 bases). CDR3 bases: TGTGCCTGGGGCCTCCAGACAGTAATGCAAGAGACCCAGTACTTC. Encoded protein: CAWGLQTVMQETQYF.